The T cell receptor beta chain described here comes from a study of beta chain features in type 1 diabetes. As every portion of the isolated RNA was reverse transcribed, the sequencing read expressed TCRB transcripts. Sequencing was performed with immunoSEQ multiplex PCR; in TCRdb, only in-frame clones are kept and a portion is missing. The sample has hundreds of thousands of clones, about an eighth seen once. Germline V lookup: CDR1 GTSNPN, CDR2 SVGIG (reference sequence). This CDR3 contains 13 residues. This clone was recorded a few times. At one end the junction does not follow the germline gene, possibly because of a read error. Each sorted fraction was over 95% pure.

The sequence was collected from a young woman in good health. Sequencing used naive CD4+ T cells from blood. The chain recombines TRBV30 with TRBJ2-1; the match to TRBD2 covers 12 bases. DNA for the CDR3: TGTGCCTGGAGTGTCCTTGCTAGCGGGAGGGCAATCTTC. Translating gives CAWSVLASGRAIF. The full variable domain, rest sourced from reference TRBV30 and TRBJ2-1, is SQTIHQWPATLVQPVGSPLSLECTVEGTSNPNLYWYRQAAGRGLQLLFYSVGIGQISSEVPQNLSASRPQDRQFILSSKKLLLSDSGFYLCAWSVLASGRAIFGPGTRLTVL.